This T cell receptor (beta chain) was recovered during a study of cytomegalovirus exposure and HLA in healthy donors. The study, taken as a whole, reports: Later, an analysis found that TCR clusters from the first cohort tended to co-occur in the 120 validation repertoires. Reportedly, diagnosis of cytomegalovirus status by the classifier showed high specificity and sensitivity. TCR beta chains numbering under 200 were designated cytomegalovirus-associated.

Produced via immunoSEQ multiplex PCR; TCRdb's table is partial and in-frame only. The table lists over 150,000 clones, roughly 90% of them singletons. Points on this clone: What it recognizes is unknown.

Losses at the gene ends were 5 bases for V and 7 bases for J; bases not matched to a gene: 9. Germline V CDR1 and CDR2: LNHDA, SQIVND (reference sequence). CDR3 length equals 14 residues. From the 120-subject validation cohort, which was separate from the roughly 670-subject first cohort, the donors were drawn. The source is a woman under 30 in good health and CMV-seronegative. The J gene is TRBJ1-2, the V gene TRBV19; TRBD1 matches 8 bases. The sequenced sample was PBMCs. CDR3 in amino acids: CASSFFTGGIGYTF. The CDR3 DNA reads TGTGCCAGTAGTTTTTTTACAGGGGGGATTGGCTACACCTTC.